The 19 T cell receptor beta chains presented below share a single source sample, sequenced in a study of blood T cell repertoires in COVID-19 (dated by TCRdb to the early 2020s). Receptors were amplified or captured by the immunoSEQ multiplex PCR assay. Here the immuneACCESS table is served through TCRdb, limited to in-frame sequences with V and J called. Missing clones are a known gap in these copies; in checked studies unresolved V genes cover under half, and the rest lacks a known reason. The sample profile shows around 100,000 clones; 80% to 95% of them were found once. The leading ten clones occupy approximately 2% of the sample. Sequences were obtained from peripheral blood. All receptors derive from a man aged 50 to 60 with active COVID-19.

The CDR3 here is CASSSVGQIYGYTF. CDR3 DNA sequence: TGTGCCAGCAGCTCGGTGGGACAGATCTATGGCTACACCTTC. This chain links TRBV5-4 with TRBJ1-2, with 7 bases identical to TRBD1. This CDR3 region has 14 residues. The V gene's germline CDR1 is SGHNT and CDR2 YYREEE (reference sequence). V dropped 3 bases and J dropped 4; count of bases not matched to a gene: 6.

This chain joins TRBV3-1 (or the pseudogene TRBV3-2) and TRBJ2-3; 11 positions match TRBD2. CDR3 size: 17 residues. Germline CDR1 is LGHDT and CDR2 is YNNKEL (reference sequence). The junction had 12 bases not matched to a gene; V was cut back by 4 bases and J by 6 bases. The CDR3 DNA is TGTGCCAGCAGCCCTAGAAGGTTAGCGGGAGGGGTCGATACGCAGTATTTT. It yields the protein CASSPRRLAGGVDTQYF.

This clone appeared a single time. The gene calls are TRBV11-3 and TRBJ1-1; D is ambiguous. The CDR3 runs to 13 residues. CDR1 SGHNT and CDR2 YENEEA come from the germline V gene. V gave up 4 bases and J gave up 0 bases, with 6 bases separating them. This CDR3 is CASSWAMNTEAFF. In DNA, the CDR3 is TGTGCCAGCAGCTGGGCCATGAACACTGAAGCTTTCTTT.

The chain uses TRBV5-1 and TRBJ2-2; a possible D gene is TRBD2 (5 bases). This CDR3 is built from 13 residues. With 1 base removed from V and 5 bases from J, the gap between germline ends came to 6 bases. Germline lookup yields CDR1 SGHRS and CDR2 YFSETQ. The CDR3 here is CASSLSGTGELFF. CDR3 sequence (DNA): TGCGCCAGCAGCTTGTCGGGGACCGGGGAGCTGTTTTTT.

The chain is built from TRBV18 and TRBJ2-1; 10 bases match TRBD1. This CDR3 is built from 15 residues. The germline CDR1 and CDR2 sequences are KGHSH and LQKENI. With 3 bases clipped from V and 5 bases from J, the junction kept 4 bases outside the gene matches. CDR3 loop: CASSPGQGTNNEQFF. The CDR3 DNA sequence: TGTGCCAGCTCACCGGGACAGGGGACGAACAATGAGCAGTTCTTC.

This chain connects TRBV28 to TRBJ1-6; the D gene is possibly TRBD1 (6 bases). Trimming removed 5 bases from V and 4 bases from J, with 6 bases in between. This CDR3 is 13 amino acids long. CDR1 and CDR2 (germline): MDHEN, SYDVKM. CDR3 in amino acids: CASSGQYNSPLHF. The CDR3 region has the DNA TGTGCCAGCAGTGGACAGTATAATTCACCCCTCCACTTT.

This clone appeared many times. The V gene is TRBV19, the J gene TRBJ1-3; D might be TRBD1 (6 bases). V lost 3 bases and J lost 0, with 6 bases in between. CDR1 and CDR2 (germline): LNHDA, SQIVND (reference sequence). CDR3 size: 14 residues. The CDR3: CASSMGHSGNTIYF. CDR3 bases: TGTGCCAGTAGTATGGGACACTCTGGAAACACCATATATTTT.

This rearrangement joins TRBV7-8 to TRBJ2-1; a possible D gene is TRBD1 (6 bases). Germline V gene lookup returns CDR1 SGHVS and CDR2 FQNEAQ. The CDR3 is 16 residues long. V was cut by 3 bases and J by 0 bases, with 12 bases left in between. The CDR3 region is CASSLTGQYSYNEQFF. CDR3 bases: TGTGCCAGCAGCTTGACCGGACAGTACTCCTACAATGAGCAGTTCTTC.

As for this clone: The sample carries other DNA sequences with the same CDR3. This chain's CDR3 is CASSLGQGGEKLFF. CDR3 coding DNA: TGTGCCAGCAGCTTAGGTCAGGGTGGTGAAAAACTGTTTTTT. The rearrangement uses TRBV7-9 and TRBJ1-4, with a possible D match to TRBD1 (5 bases). Germline V lookup: CDR1 SEHNR, CDR2 FQNEAQ (reference sequence). The CDR3 is 14 residues long. V was cut by 1 base and J by 7 bases, with 10 bases left in between.

The chain combines TRBV6-6 with TRBJ1-1; possible D gene TRBD1, 5 bases. With 6 bases removed from V and 3 bases from J, the gap between germline ends came to 11 bases. Germline CDR1 MNHNY, CDR2 SVGAGI (reference sequence). The CDR3 has 13 residues. DNA of the CDR3: TGTGCCAGCAGGATCGACAGCTACACTGAAGCTTTCTTT. The encoded protein is CASRIDSYTEAFF.

The chain combines TRBV19 with TRBJ2-3; D is unresolved. CDR1 and CDR2 (germline): LNHDA, SQIVND (reference sequence). V was cut by 9 bases and J by 1 base, with 11 bases left in between. There are 13 residues in the CDR3. Here the CDR3 reads CASRIDGTDTQYF. The CDR3 nucleotides read TGTGCCAGCCGAATAGATGGCACAGATACGCAGTATTTT.

This chain joins TRBV7-9 and TRBJ1-3, with D maybe TRBD1 (6 bases). Looked up from germline, CDR1 is SEHNR and CDR2 is FQNEAQ (reference sequence). The CDR3 extends over 12 amino acids. V was trimmed by 6 bases and J by 9 bases, leaving 12 bases between them. The CDR3, as DNA: TGTGCCAGCAGTTCCCAGGGGCCCACCATATATTTT. Protein sequence: CASSSQGPTIYF.

This chain links TRBV10-1 with TRBJ2-1; 9 bases line up with TRBD1. Germline-derived CDR1 and CDR2 are WNHNN and SYGVQD (reference sequence). V lost 2 bases, J lost 6 bases, and 5 bases stayed unmatched. CDR3 length: 15 residues. The CDR3 region has the DNA TGCGCCAGCAGTGAGAGGGGGACAGGGCGCAATGAGCAGTTCTTC. Protein product: CASSERGTGRNEQFF.

V and J are TRBV18 and TRBJ2-3; D may be TRBD2 (6 bases). This CDR3 is built from 17 residues. CDR1 and CDR2 (germline): KGHSH, LQKENI. V lost 4 bases to trimming and J lost 1 base, with 18 bases between them. This CDR3 reads CASSLPRRGVGTDTQYF. Written as DNA, the CDR3 is TGTGCCAGCTCACTACCGAGGCGGGGTGTCGGCACAGATACGCAGTATTTT.

The V gene is TRBV2, the J gene TRBJ2-1, with TRBD2 matching 11 bases. The V gene's germline CDR1 is SNHLY and CDR2 FYNNEI. The length of the CDR3 is 13 residues. After removal of 8 bases from V and 9 bases from J, the junction contained 6 bases not matched to a gene. CDR3 bases: TGTGCCAGCCAGGGACTAGCGGACTTTGAGCAGTTCTTC. This codes for CASQGLADFEQFF.

Only a few counts were recorded for this clone. CDR3 nucleotide sequence: TGTGCCAGCAGCCGGGGGGAGAACACTGAAGCTTTCTTT. As protein: CASSRGENTEAFF. The chain combines TRBV6-5 with TRBJ1-1, with D possibly TRBD1 on 5 matching bases. Trimming removed 6 bases at V and 1 base at J, with 9 bases between. The length of the CDR3 is 13 residues. Germline CDR1 MNHEY, CDR2 SVGAGI.

This sequence joins TRBV18 and TRBJ2-1, with TRBD2 matching 12 bases. CDR1 is KGHSH and CDR2 is LQKENI in the germline V gene. The CDR3 length is 16 residues. Losses at the gene ends were 3 bases for V and 4 bases for J; bases not matched to a gene: 4. The CDR3 reads CASSPASGGVYNEQFF. CDR3 bases: TGTGCCAGCTCACCCGCTAGCGGGGGGGTATACAATGAGCAGTTCTTC. The variable domain in full, completed from reference TRBV18 and TRBJ2-1, reads NAGVMQNPRHLVRRRGQEARLRCSPMKGHSHVYWYRQLPEEGLKFMVYLQKENIIDESGMPKERFSAEFPKEGPSILRIQQVVRGDSAAYFCASSPASGGVYNEQFFGPGTRLTVL.

This clone was detected a few times. The chain uses TRBV11-3 and TRBJ1-6, with D unresolved. Deletions cut 5 bases from V and 0 bases from J, with 17 bases between. The CDR3 covers 18 residues. The V gene's germline CDR1 is SGHNT and CDR2 YENEEA. The CDR3 nucleotides read TGTGCCAGCAGCCTAAGCGGGCGGATGAGCTCCTATAATTCACCCCTCCACTTT. Protein sequence: CASSLSGRMSSYNSPLHF. The variable domain in full, completed from reference TRBV11-3 and TRBJ1-6, reads EAGVVQSPRYKIIEKKQPVAFWCNPISGHNTLYWYLQNLGQGPELLIRYENEEAVDDSQLPKDRFSAERLKGVDSTLKIQPAELGDSAVYLCASSLSGRMSSYNSPLHFGNGTRLTVT.

There are a few counts of this clone. This chain uses TRBV21-1 with TRBJ1-5; the table gives TRBD1 as D, unverified against the DNA. TRBV21-1 is marked as a pseudogene. This CDR3 is built from 17 residues. This CDR3 reads CASSREPDRGLSQPQHF. The CDR3 region has the DNA TGTGCCAGCAGCAGAGAACCGGACAGGGGGTTAAGTCAGCCCCAGCATTTT.